This T cell receptor beta chain came from a study of T cell changes during pregnancy in multiple sclerosis. This CDR3 has 16 amino acids. The ends lost 5 bases at V and 5 bases at J; junction bases unmatched: 8. Germline V gene lookup returns CDR1 LGHNA and CDR2 YNFKEQ. Clones were read by immunoSEQ multiplex PCR, and TCRdb kept only the in-frame ones, dropping some. The repertoire holds approximately 96,000 clones, with about 90% as singletons. The TCR comes from a female donor in good health, enrolled as a control in a pregnancy study. The chain couples TRBV4-2 to TRBJ2-5; 13 bases map to TRBD2. The material sequenced was peripheral blood, taken after pregnancy. In nucleotides, the CDR3 is TGTGCCAGCAGCAACTGGACTAGCGGGGGAGAGGAGACCCAGTACTTC. It is translated as CASSNWTSGGEETQYF.